One and the same sample provided the 25 T cell receptor beta chains below, sequenced in a study of OX40 agonist ivuxolimab in advanced cancers. Here immunoSEQ multiplex PCR was the method, and the copy in TCRdb shows in-frame clones only, minus some. The sample consists of about 100,000 clones, 85% to 90% of them appearing once. The material sequenced was CD4+ or CD8+ T cells sorted from blood, taken in a trial of the OX40 agonist ivuxolimab. Receptors were obtained from an adult with an advanced solid tumor such as melanoma, head and neck, liver or kidney cancer.

The chain joins TRBV5-8 to TRBJ2-2, with 8 positions matching TRBD2. The germline V gene encodes CDR1 SGHTS and CDR2 YDEGEE. With V trimmed by 2 bases and J by 5 bases, 5 bases remained unmatched. The CDR3 contains 15 residues. For the CDR3, the DNA is TGTGCCAGCAGCTTTAGCGGGGCAGGAACCGGGGAGCTGTTTTTT. It is translated as CASSFSGAGTGELFF.

This chain connects TRBV7-7 to TRBJ1-5; D is unresolved. CDR3 length equals 13 residues. CDR1 and CDR2 from the germline V gene are SSHAT and FNYEAQ (reference sequence). Trimming took 5 bases from V and 3 from J, leaving 8 bases between them. The CDR3 here is CASSPQPNQPQHF. The CDR3 DNA is TGTGCCAGCAGCCCCCAACCCAATCAGCCCCAGCATTTT.

This chain links TRBV5-4 with TRBJ2-1; D tentatively fits TRBD1 or TRBD2 (5 bases each). From germline, CDR1 is SGHNT and CDR2 YYREEE (reference sequence). The CDR3 consists of 15 residues. V was cut by 4 bases and J by 8 bases, with 19 bases left in between. The CDR3 coding sequence is TGTGCCAGCAGCCCCTCCGGGACCCTAGGCTATGAGCAGTTCTTC. Its translation: CASSPSGTLGYEQFF.

The gene calls are TRBV18 and TRBJ2-3, with 9 bases that match TRBD2. The CDR3 extends over 15 amino acids. The germline V gene encodes CDR1 KGHSH and CDR2 LQKENI. V lost 4 bases to trimming and J lost 0 bases; unmatched junction nucleotides: 2. CDR3 loop: CASSRAGGSTDTQYF. For the CDR3, the DNA is TGTGCCAGCTCACGAGCGGGGGGTAGCACAGATACGCAGTATTTT.

The chain has TRBV19 and TRBJ1-6; possible D gene TRBD1, 5 bases. CDR3 length: 15 residues. V was cut by 10 bases and J by 5 bases, with 18 bases left in between. Germline V gene data show CDR1 as LNHDA and CDR2 as SQIVND (reference sequence). DNA for the CDR3: TGTGCCACTCGACGGGGCTACCAGGATAATTCACCCCTCCACTTT. Its translation: CATRRGYQDNSPLHF.

The rearrangement joins TRBV7-9 to TRBJ1-6; 10 bases fit TRBD1. The CDR3 covers 18 residues. CDR1 is SEHNR, CDR2 FQNEAQ, per germline (reference sequence). The ends lost 0 bases at V and 5 bases at J; junction bases unmatched: 7. In nucleotides, the CDR3 is TGTGCCAGCAGCTTAGCTCAAGGGACAGGGGCTGATAATTCACCCCTCCACTTT. Translated, it gives CASSLAQGTGADNSPLHF.

V usage is TRBV9 and J usage is TRBJ2-3; 8 bases agree with TRBD2. V shed 1 base, J shed 4 bases, and the junction held 5 bases outside the gene matches. Germline V lookup: CDR1 SGDLS, CDR2 YYNGEE. The CDR3 has 15 amino acids. The CDR3 loop is CASSVSRGGADTQYF. CDR3 nucleotides: TGTGCCAGCAGCGTAAGTCGGGGGGGCGCAGATACGCAGTATTTT.

This clone was counted a single time. This sequence joins TRBV12-5 and TRBJ2-3; 10 nucleotides align to TRBD1. The V segment lost 5 bases and the J segment 4 bases; nucleotides outside the gene matches: 3. Per the germline V gene, CDR1 is LGHNT and CDR2 is FRNRAP. CDR3 length equals 14 residues. CDR3 sequence (DNA): TGTGCTAGTGGTCCTGGGACAGGGGCAGATACGCAGTATTTT. Protein: CASGPGTGADTQYF.

The gene calls are TRBV19 and TRBJ2-3, with D perhaps assigned TRBD1 or TRBD2 (5 bases each). Trimming took off 5 bases at V and 5 bases at J, with 26 bases between the two ends. CDR1 and CDR2 from the germline V gene are LNHDA and SQIVND (reference sequence). This CDR3 spans 18 amino acids. CDR3 in DNA: TGTGCCAGTAGTCCCCAGGATGGTGGGGGAACTATAGGAGATACGCAGTATTTT. Amino acids: CASSPQDGGGTIGDTQYF.

This chain links TRBV30 with TRBJ1-4; D unresolved. V shed 3 bases and J shed 0 bases, with 11 bases lying between them. The germline V gene has CDR1 GTSNPN and CDR2 SVGIG (reference sequence). This CDR3 region has 15 residues. The CDR3 here is CAWRGPGATNEKLFF. CDR3 bases: TGTGCCTGGAGGGGCCCCGGGGCAACTAATGAAAAACTGTTTTTT.

CDR3 coding DNA: TGTGCCAGCAGTGTGCCCCCGGGACTAGCGGGGGGATATGAGCAGTTCTTC. Its translation is CASSVPPGLAGGYEQFF. The V gene is TRBV27, the J gene TRBJ2-1; 15 bases align to TRBD2. Germline V gene data show CDR1 as MNHEY and CDR2 as SMNVEV (reference sequence). V lost 5 bases and J lost 8; bases outside the gene matches: 10. The CDR3 spans 17 residues.

This rearrangement joins TRBV9 to TRBJ2-3; TRBD2 matches 8 bases. The trim removed 7 bases at V and 5 bases at J, leaving 6 bases unmatched. The CDR3 loop spans 13 amino acids. Germline loops: CDR1 SGDLS, CDR2 YYNGEE. The CDR3 is CASSGGAGDTQYF. CDR3 sequence (DNA): TGTGCCAGCTCCGGGGGGGCCGGAGATACGCAGTATTTT.

The chain recombines TRBV5-1 with TRBJ1-3; no clear D gene. Germline CDR1 and CDR2: SGHRS and YFSETQ. CDR3 size: 15 residues. V lost 1 base and J lost 4, with 12 bases in between. The CDR3 loop is CASSLLGGGGNTIYF. CDR3 bases: TGCGCCAGCAGCTTGTTAGGAGGTGGAGGAAACACCATATATTTT.

This chain connects TRBV30 to TRBJ1-1; 9 bases match TRBD1. The CDR3 length is 17 residues. Trimming cost V 0 bases and J 5 bases; bases outside gene matches: 13. Per the germline V gene, CDR1 is GTSNPN and CDR2 is SVGIG (reference sequence). CDR3 amino acids: CAWSVPLGTGRGTEAFF. For the CDR3, the DNA is TGTGCCTGGAGTGTACCTTTAGGGACAGGGAGAGGGACTGAAGCTTTCTTT. The entire variable domain, with the rest obtained from reference TRBV30 and TRBJ1-1, is as follows: SQTIHQWPATLVQPVGSPLSLECTVEGTSNPNLYWYRQAAGRGLQLLFYSVGIGQISSEVPQNLSASRPQDRQFILSSKKLLLSDSGFYLCAWSVPLGTGRGTEAFFGQGTRLTVV.

This chain links TRBV7-9 with TRBJ2-7, with D possibly TRBD2 on 6 matching bases. This CDR3 contains 15 residues. Germline CDR1 is SEHNR and CDR2 is FQNEAQ (reference sequence). V was clipped by 6 bases and J by 0 bases, with 15 bases between them. The CDR3 nucleotides read TGTGCCAGCAGGGAGAGAGGCGGGGTCTCCTACGAGCAGTACTTC. It translates to CASRERGGVSYEQYF.

The gene calls are TRBV10-2 and TRBJ1-1; maybe TRBD1 (6 bases). Between the trimmed V and J ends, which lost 6 bases and 4 bases, there was a span of 9 bases. Germline V gene data show CDR1 as WSHSY and CDR2 as SAAADI. This CDR3 is 12 amino acids long. This chain's CDR3 is CASSQQGTEAFF. The CDR3 nucleotides are TGCGCCAGCAGCCAACAGGGCACTGAAGCTTTCTTT.

This clone was recorded once. The chain recombines TRBV7-8 with TRBJ2-1; 9 bases are shared with TRBD1. Germline trimming cut 5 bases from V and 8 bases from J; bases unmatched to any gene: 7. The CDR3 has 14 amino acids. Germline lookup yields CDR1 SGHVS and CDR2 FQNEAQ. CDR3 bases: TGTGCCAGCAGCCTGTGGACAGGGGACGATGAGCAGTTCTTC. This sequence encodes CASSLWTGDDEQFF.

The genes are TRBV28 and TRBJ1-2, with D perhaps TRBD1 (6 bases). The germline V gene encodes CDR1 MDHEN and CDR2 SYDVKM. This CDR3 is 13 amino acids long. V gave up 10 bases and J gave up 4 bases, with 16 bases separating them. CDR3 in DNA: TGTGCCACCCGTGGGGGGCACCCCTATGGCTACACCTTC. It is translated as CATRGGHPYGYTF.

The J gene is TRBJ2-3, the V gene TRBV30; the D call may be TRBD1 or TRBD2 (5 bases each). This CDR3 region has 16 residues. Germline lookup yields CDR1 GTSNPN and CDR2 SVGIG (reference sequence). V lost 5 bases, J lost 2 bases, and 20 bases lay in between. The CDR3 loop reads CAWAGRAWGDTDTQYF. Written as DNA, the CDR3 is TGTGCCTGGGCAGGGAGAGCTTGGGGAGACACAGATACGCAGTATTTT. The variable domain in full, completed from reference TRBV30 and TRBJ2-3, reads SQTIHQWPATLVQPVGSPLSLECTVEGTSNPNLYWYRQAAGRGLQLLFYSVGIGQISSEVPQNLSASRPQDRQFILSSKKLLLSDSGFYLCAWAGRAWGDTDTQYFGPGTRLTVL.

This rearrangement joins TRBV9 to TRBJ2-3, with D unclear. This CDR3 is built from 13 residues. V was cut by 6 bases and J by 2 bases, with 10 bases left in between. The V gene's germline CDR1 is SGDLS and CDR2 YYNGEE. CDR3 sequence: CASNAGPTDTQYF. Here the CDR3 DNA reads TGTGCCAGCAACGCCGGACCCACAGATACGCAGTATTTT. The full variable domain, in which reference TRBV9 and TRBJ2-3 provide the parts outside the CDR3, is DSGVTQTPKHLITATGQRVTLRCSPRSGDLSVYWYQQSLDQGLQFLIQYYNGEERAKGNILERFSAQQFPDLHSELNLSSLELGDSALYFCASNAGPTDTQYFGPGTRLTVL.

V and J are TRBV5-6 and TRBJ1-1; D uncertain. The V end lost 0 bases, the J end lost 8 bases, and 14 bases lay between the germline ends. CDR3 length: 14 amino acids. Germline lookup yields CDR1 SGHDT and CDR2 YYEEEE. CDR3 region: CASSLAEGFREAFF. The CDR3 nucleotides read TGTGCCAGCAGCTTGGCGGAAGGGTTTAGGGAAGCTTTCTTT.

The chain joins TRBV15 to TRBJ2-6, with a weak D call TRBD1 (5 bases). Trimming shortened V by 7 bases and J by 2 bases, and 9 bases separated the two germline ends. The CDR3 loop spans 14 amino acids. Germline CDR1 and CDR2: LNHNV and YYDKDF (reference sequence). The CDR3 sequence: CATTKGTGANVLTF. CDR3 DNA: TGTGCCACCACCAAGGGGACTGGGGCCAACGTCCTGACTTTC.

The chain joins TRBV7-2 to TRBJ1-2; perhaps TRBD1 as D (6 bases). Trimming stripped 7 bases from V and 5 bases from J, with 17 bases between. The CDR3 covers 14 residues. From germline, CDR1 is SGHTA and CDR2 FQGNSA. The CDR3 protein is CASTKGGPLYGYTF. The CDR3 DNA sequence: TGTGCCAGCACAAAAGGGGGGCCCCTATATGGCTACACCTTC.

This chain joins TRBV6-1 and TRBJ2-7, with 8 bases aligning to TRBD2. J gave up 1 base and V 6 bases, and 5 bases lay outside the gene matches. This CDR3 is built from 14 residues. The germline V gene encodes CDR1 MNHNS and CDR2 SASEGT. CDR3 nucleotide sequence: TGTGCCAGCAGGGCACCGGGGGGGTCCTACGAGCAGTACTTC. As protein: CASRAPGGSYEQYF.

The V call is TRBV7-2, the J call TRBJ2-5, with D perhaps matching TRBD1 or TRBD2 (5 bases each). CDR3 size: 13 residues. Germline V gene data show CDR1 as SGHTA and CDR2 as FQGNSA. Trimming shortened V by 5 bases and J by 1 base, and 8 bases separated the two germline ends. The CDR3 is CASSPGPQETQYF. The CDR3 bases are TGTGCCAGCAGCCCGGGGCCCCAAGAGACCCAGTACTTC.